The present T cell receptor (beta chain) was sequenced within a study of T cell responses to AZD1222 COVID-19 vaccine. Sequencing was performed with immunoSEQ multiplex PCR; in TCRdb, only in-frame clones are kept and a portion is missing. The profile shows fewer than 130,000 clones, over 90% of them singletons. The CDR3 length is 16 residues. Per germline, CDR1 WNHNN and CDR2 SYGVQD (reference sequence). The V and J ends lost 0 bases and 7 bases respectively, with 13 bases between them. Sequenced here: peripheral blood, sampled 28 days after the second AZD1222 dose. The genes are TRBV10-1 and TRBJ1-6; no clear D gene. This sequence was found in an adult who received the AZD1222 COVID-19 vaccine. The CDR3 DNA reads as TGCGCCAGCAGTGAGTCCAACCCTGCTGGCAATTCACCCCTCCACTTT. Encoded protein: CASSESNPAGNSPLHF.